In this sample, the clone carrying this TCR beta chain turned up many times. As yet, its antigen is unknown. The record originates from a study of T cells in Graves' hyperthyroidism and ophthalmopathy. Study-wide results and caveats: From stable hyperthyroidism, ophthalmopathy was separated by a 13 V-J model.

The V and J ends lost 0 bases and 7 bases respectively, with 16 bases between them. This CDR3 is built from 15 residues. Looked up from germline, CDR1 is GTSNPN and CDR2 is SVGIG (reference sequence). Amplification of TCR beta CDR3 regions used RNA as the template. A first-round RT-PCR of the TCR CDR3 used the HTBI primer set. In TCRdb, the multiplex PCR reads were re-called with MiXCR into one record per CDR3 protein. The data show about half a million distinct CDR3 sequences, less than 25% seen once. Exclusion of a patient resulted from uncontrolled infection, other autoimmune disease, pregnancy or lactation.

This TCR was recovered from a man between 18 and 29 years old with Graves' hyperthyroidism. The V gene is TRBV30, the J gene TRBJ1-5; D gene unclear. The sample comprised blood. CDR3 coding DNA: TGTGCCTGGAGTGTACGCGGAATCGGGAGCCAGCCCCAGCATTTT. Translation gives CAWSVRGIGSQPQHF.